These 2 T cell receptor beta chains were all obtained from the same sample, sequenced in a study of Graves' ophthalmopathy and Graves' hyperthyroidism. RNA transcripts provided the template for amplifying TCR beta CDR3 regions. The first round was an RT-PCR with HTBI primers, and the second round was a multiplex PCR. TCRdb independently ran MiXCR on the multiplex PCR reads; one entry per CDR3 protein. Of hundreds of thousands of distinct CDR3 sequences detected, 35% to 50% appear once; the ten largest clones hold approximately 43%. Sequencing was carried out using peripheral blood. All receptors come from an adult man with Graves' ophthalmopathy.

Turning to this clonotype: No conserved phenylalanine or tryptophan ends this CDR3, so it is likely a read error. The chain links TRBV5-1 to TRBJ1-6; D is possibly TRBD1 (6 bases). Germline values: CDR1 SGHRS, CDR2 YFSETQ. CDR3 length: 18 residues. The CDR3 bases are TGTGCCAGCAGTCTCAGCGGGACAATACCACAATATAATTCACCCCTCCACATT. Its translation is CASSLSGTIPQYNSPLHI.

This clonotype was picked up many times. The rearrangement uses TRBV24-1 and TRBJ1-5; 9 bases are shared with TRBD1. Germline V gene lookup returns CDR1 KGHDR and CDR2 SFDVKD. The CDR3 has 15 amino acids. The V gene end was trimmed by 4 bases and the J gene end by 7 bases; junction bases not matched to a gene: 7. CDR3 in DNA: TGTGCCACCAGTGACCCAGGGACAGGGTTGCAGCCCCAGCATTTT. Amino acid sequence: CATSDPGTGLQPQHF.